This T cell receptor (beta chain) was captured by sequencing in a study of cytomegalovirus exposure and HLA in healthy donors. Study outcomes and limitations: Later on, a genetic analysis was performed. It linked a missense variant in DCLRE1C with V- and J-gene trimming of TCR beta. Roughly even sequencing depth across donors was the assumption behind the presence/absence analyses. Sequence variants that were highly shared formed a cluster that was likely a sequencing artifact.

The study ran its PCR with 60 Vbeta and 13 Jbeta primers. Produced via immunoSEQ multiplex PCR; TCRdb's table is partial and in-frame only. This sample's table reports approximately 50,000 clones. Germline values: CDR1 SQVTM, CDR2 ANQGSEA. V shed 6 bases and J shed 4 bases, with 10 bases lying between them. This CDR3 comprises 12 residues. About this clone itself: Its target is unknown.

The V and J genes are TRBV29-1 and TRBJ2-1; tentative D call: TRBD2 (6 bases). This receptor was identified in a male donor in good health and CMV-seronegative. The sequenced sample was PBMCs. The CDR3 loop reads CSVGTQYNEQFF. CDR3 sequence (DNA): TGCAGCGTGGGGACTCAATACAATGAGCAGTTCTTC.